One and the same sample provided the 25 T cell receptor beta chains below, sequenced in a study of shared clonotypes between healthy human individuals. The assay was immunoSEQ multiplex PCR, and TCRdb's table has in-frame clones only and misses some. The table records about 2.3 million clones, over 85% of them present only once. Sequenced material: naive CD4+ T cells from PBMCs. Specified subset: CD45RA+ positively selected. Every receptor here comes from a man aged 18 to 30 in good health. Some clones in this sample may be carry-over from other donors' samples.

The CDR3 DNA is TGCGCCAGCAGCCAAGGCAGGGCTAGCGGGAGAAGAGGTCGTGAGCAGTTCTTC. Translated: CASSQGRASGRRGREQFF. V and J are TRBV4-1 and TRBJ2-1; 10 bases fit TRBD2. CDR1 and CDR2 (germline): MGHRA, YSYEKL. The length of the CDR3 is 18 residues. Trimming removed 1 base from V and 9 bases from J; junction bases left unmatched: 15.

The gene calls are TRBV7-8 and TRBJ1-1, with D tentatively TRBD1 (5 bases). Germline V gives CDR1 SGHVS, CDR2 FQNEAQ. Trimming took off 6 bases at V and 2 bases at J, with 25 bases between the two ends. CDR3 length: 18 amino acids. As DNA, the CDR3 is TGTGCCAGCAGTCCGAATCGGGGCAGGGCGATGGGAAACACTGAAGCTTTCTTT. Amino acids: CASSPNRGRAMGNTEAFF. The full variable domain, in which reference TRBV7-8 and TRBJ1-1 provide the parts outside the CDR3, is GAGVSQSPRYKVAKRGQDVALRCDPISGHVSLFWYQQALGQGPEFLTYFQNEAQLDKSGLPSDRFFAERPEGSVSTLKIQRTQQEDSAVYLCASSPNRGRAMGNTEAFFGQGTRLTVV.

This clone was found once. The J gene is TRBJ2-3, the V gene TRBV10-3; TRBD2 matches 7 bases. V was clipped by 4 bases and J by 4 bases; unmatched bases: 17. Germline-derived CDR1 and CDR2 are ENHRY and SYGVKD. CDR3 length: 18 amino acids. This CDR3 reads CAISVVLGAGVPPDTQYF. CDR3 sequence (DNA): TGTGCCATCAGTGTCGTCCTAGGGGCGGGAGTCCCACCAGATACGCAGTATTTT.

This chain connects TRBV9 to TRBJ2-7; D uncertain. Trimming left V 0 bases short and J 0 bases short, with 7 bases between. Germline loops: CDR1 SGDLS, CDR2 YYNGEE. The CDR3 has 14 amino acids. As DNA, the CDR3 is TGTGCCAGCAGCGTAGCTTTCAGCTCCTACGAGCAGTACTTC. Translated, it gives CASSVAFSSYEQYF.

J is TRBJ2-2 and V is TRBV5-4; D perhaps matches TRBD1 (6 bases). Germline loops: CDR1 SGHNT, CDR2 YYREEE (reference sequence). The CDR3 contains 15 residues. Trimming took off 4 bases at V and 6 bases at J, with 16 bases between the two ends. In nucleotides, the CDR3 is TGTGCCAGCAGCGGGCTGTTAGGGGGACCCGGGGAGCTGTTTTTT. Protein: CASSGLLGGPGELFF.

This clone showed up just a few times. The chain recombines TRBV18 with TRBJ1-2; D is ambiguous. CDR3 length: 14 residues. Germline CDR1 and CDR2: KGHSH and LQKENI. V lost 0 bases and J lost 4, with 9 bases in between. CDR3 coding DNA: TGTGCCAGCTCACCACCGACGGAAGGCTATGGCTACACCTTC. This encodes CASSPPTEGYGYTF.

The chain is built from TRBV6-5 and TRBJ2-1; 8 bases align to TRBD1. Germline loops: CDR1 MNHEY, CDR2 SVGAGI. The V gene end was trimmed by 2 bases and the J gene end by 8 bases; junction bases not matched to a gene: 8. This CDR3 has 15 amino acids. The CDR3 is CASSYGGQGADEQFF. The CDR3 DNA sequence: TGTGCCAGCAGTTACGGGGGCCAGGGGGCTGATGAGCAGTTCTTC.

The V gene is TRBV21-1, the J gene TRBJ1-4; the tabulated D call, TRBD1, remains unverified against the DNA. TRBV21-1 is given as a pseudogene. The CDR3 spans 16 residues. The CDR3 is CASRGIGTASNEKLFF. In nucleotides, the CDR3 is TGTGCCAGCAGAGGAATAGGGACAGCTTCTAATGAAAAACTGTTTTTT.

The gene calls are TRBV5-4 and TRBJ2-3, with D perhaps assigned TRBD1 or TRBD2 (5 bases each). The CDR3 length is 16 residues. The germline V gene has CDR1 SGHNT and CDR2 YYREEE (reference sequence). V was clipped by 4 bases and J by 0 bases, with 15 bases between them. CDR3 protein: CASSPSGTRSTDTQYF. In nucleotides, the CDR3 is TGTGCCAGCAGCCCGTCCGGGACGCGTAGCACAGATACGCAGTATTTT.

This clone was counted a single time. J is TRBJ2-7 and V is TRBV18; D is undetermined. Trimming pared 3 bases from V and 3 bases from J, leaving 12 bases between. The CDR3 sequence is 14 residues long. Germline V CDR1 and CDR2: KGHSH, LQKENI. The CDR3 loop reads CASSPTPSSYEQYF. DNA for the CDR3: TGTGCCAGCTCACCTACCCCTTCTAGCTACGAGCAGTACTTC.

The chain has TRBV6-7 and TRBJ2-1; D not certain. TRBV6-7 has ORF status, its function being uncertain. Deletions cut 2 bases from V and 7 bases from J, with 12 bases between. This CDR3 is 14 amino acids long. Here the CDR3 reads CASSYLKVGNEQFF. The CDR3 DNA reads TGTGCCAGCAGTTACCTAAAAGTCGGGAATGAGCAGTTCTTC.

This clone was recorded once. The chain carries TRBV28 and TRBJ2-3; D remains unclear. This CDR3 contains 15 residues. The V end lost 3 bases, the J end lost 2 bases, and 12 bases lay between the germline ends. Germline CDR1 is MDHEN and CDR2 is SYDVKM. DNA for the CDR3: TGTGCCAGCAGTTTGTCCCGCGGAGACACAGATACGCAGTATTTT. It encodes CASSLSRGDTDTQYF.

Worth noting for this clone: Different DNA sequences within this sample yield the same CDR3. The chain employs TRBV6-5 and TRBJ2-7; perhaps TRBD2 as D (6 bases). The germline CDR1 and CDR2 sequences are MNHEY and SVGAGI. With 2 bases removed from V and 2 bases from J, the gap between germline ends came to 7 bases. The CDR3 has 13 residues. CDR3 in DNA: TGTGCCAGCAGTTACGGGGGGACCTACGAGCAGTACTTC. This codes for CASSYGGTYEQYF.

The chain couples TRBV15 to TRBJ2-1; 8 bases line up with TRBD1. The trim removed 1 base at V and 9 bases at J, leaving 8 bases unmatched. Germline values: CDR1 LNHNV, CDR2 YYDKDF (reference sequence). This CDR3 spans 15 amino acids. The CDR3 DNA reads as TGTGCCACCAGCAGAGGAGGGGCAGGGGGCACTGAGCAGTTCTTC. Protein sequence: CATSRGGAGGTEQFF.

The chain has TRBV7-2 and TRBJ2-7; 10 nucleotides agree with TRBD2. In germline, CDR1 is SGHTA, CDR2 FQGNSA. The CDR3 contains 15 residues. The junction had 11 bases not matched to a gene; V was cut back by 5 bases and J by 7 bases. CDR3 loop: CASSARTSGLGEQYF. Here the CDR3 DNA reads TGTGCCAGCAGCGCACGGACTAGCGGTCTGGGAGAGCAGTACTTC.

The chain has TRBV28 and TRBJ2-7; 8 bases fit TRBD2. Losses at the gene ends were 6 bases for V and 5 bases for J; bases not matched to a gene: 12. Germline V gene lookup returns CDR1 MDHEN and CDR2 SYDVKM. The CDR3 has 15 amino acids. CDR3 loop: CASRAGTSLRDEQYF. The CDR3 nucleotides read TGTGCCAGCAGGGCCGGGACTAGTCTCCGGGACGAGCAGTACTTC.

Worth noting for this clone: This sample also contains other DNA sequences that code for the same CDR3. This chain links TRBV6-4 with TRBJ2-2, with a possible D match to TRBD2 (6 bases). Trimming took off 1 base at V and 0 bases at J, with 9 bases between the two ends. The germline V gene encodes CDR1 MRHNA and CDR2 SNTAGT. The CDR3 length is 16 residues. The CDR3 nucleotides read TGTGCCAGCAGTGACTGGCGGGGAGCGAACACCGGGGAGCTGTTTTTT. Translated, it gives CASSDWRGANTGELFF.

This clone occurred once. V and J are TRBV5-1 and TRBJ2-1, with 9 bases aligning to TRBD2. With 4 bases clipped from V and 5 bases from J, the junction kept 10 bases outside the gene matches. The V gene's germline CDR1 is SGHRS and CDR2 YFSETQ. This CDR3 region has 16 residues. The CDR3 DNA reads TGCGCCAGCAGCCCCCAGGTGACTAGCGGAAACAATGAGCAGTTCTTC. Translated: CASSPQVTSGNNEQFF.

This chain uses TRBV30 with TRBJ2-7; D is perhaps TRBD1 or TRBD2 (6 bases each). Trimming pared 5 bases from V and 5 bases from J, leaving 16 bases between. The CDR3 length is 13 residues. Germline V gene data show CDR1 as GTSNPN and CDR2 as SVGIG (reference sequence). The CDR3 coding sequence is TGTGCCTGGGAGCAGGGGCGCGGGAACGAGCAGTACTTC. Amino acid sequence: CAWEQGRGNEQYF.

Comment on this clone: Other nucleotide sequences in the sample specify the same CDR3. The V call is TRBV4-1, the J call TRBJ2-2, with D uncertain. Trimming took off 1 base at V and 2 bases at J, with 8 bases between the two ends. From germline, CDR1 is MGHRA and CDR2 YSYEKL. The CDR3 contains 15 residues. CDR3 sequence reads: CASSQGRSNTGELFF. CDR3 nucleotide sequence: TGCGCCAGCAGCCAAGGCCGGAGTAACACCGGGGAGCTGTTTTTT.

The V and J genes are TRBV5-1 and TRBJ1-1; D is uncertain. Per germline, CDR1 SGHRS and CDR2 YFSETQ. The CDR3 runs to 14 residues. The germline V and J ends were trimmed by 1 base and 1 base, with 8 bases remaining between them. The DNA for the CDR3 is TGCGCCAGCAGCTTGTTCGCAGGGAACACTGAAGCTTTCTTT. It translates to CASSLFAGNTEAFF.

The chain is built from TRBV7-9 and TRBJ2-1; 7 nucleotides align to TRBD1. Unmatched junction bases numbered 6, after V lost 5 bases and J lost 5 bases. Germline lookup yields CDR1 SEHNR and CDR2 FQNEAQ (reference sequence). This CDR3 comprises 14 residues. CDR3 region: CASSPSGQNNEQFF. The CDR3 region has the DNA TGTGCCAGCAGCCCCTCGGGACAGAACAATGAGCAGTTCTTC.

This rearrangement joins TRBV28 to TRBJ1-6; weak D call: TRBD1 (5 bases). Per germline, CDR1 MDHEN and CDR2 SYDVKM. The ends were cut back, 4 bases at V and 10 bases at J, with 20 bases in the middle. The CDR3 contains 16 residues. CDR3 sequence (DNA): TGTGCCAGCAGTTCACCCTCGCCGACAGTATACTCACCCCTCCACTTT. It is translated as CASSSPSPTVYSPLHF. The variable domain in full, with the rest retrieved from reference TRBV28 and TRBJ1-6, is DVKVTQSSRYLVKRTGEKVFLECVQDMDHENMFWYRQDPGLGLRLIYFSYDVKMKEKGDIPEGYSVSREKKERFSLILESASTNQTSMYLCASSSPSPTVYSPLHFGNGTRLTVT.

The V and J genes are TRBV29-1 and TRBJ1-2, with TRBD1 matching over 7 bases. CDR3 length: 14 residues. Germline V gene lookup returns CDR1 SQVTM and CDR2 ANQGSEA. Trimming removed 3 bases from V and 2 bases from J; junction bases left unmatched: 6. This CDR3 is CSVEDRLRNYGYTF. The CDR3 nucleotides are TGCAGCGTTGAGGACAGGCTGAGGAACTATGGCTACACCTTC.

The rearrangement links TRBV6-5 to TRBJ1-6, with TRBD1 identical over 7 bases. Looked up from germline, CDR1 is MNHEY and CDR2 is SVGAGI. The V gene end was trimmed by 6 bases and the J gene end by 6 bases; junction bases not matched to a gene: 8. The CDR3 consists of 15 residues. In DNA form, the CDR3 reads TGTGCCAGCAGCCTAGGGGGCTTGGGTAATTCACCCCTCCACTTT. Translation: CASSLGGLGNSPLHF.